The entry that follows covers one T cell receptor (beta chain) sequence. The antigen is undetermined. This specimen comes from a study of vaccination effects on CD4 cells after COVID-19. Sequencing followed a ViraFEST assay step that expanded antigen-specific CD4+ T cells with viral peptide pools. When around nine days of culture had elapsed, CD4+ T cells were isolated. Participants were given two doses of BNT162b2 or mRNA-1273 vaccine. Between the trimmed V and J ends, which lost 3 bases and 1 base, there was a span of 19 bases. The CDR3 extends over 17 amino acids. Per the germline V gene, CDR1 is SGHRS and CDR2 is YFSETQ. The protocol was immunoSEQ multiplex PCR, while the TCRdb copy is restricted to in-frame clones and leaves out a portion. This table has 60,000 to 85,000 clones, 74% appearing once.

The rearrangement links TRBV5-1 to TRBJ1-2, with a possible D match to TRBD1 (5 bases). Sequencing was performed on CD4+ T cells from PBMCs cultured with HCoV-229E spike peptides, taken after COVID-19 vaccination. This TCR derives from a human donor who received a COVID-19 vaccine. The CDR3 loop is CASSSNPGGGVNYGYTF. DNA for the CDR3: TGCGCCAGCAGCTCCAACCCCGGGGGAGGGGTTAACTATGGCTACACCTTC.